The subject of this entry is one T cell receptor (beta chain). Method: immunoSEQ multiplex PCR; TCRdb's copy keeps in-frame clones and lacks some. The sample shows some 58,000 clones, about three quarters of them seen only once. The data are from a study of early stage breast cancer tumors. The CDR3 covers 14 residues. The V end was cut by 2 bases, the J end by 0 bases, with 11 bases between. Germline V gene data show CDR1 as GTSNPN and CDR2 as SVGIG (reference sequence). The receptor was isolated from a person aged 30 to 40 with breast cancer. Sequencing was done on a sample of blood. The genes are TRBV30 and TRBJ2-7, with D perhaps TRBD2 (5 bases). The CDR3 spells CAWSSKTNSYEQYF. The CDR3 coding sequence is TGTGCCTGGAGTTCTAAGACTAACTCCTACGAGCAGTACTTC. Full variable domain (rest looked up from reference TRBV30 and TRBJ2-7): SQTIHQWPATLVQPVGSPLSLECTVEGTSNPNLYWYRQAAGRGLQLLFYSVGIGQISSEVPQNLSASRPQDRQFILSSKKLLLSDSGFYLCAWSSKTNSYEQYFGPGTRLTVT.